This passage covers 30 T cell receptor beta chains from one sample sequenced in a study of metastatic and nonmetastatic thyroid tumors. Every patient underwent thyroid surgery untreated. MiXCR reprocessed the PCR reads for TCRdb. The sample shows roughly 30,000 clones, roughly a quarter of them seen only once. Material: blood. Every receptor here comes from a female donor with papillary thyroid cancer or a benign thyroid nodule (not recorded which). Some clones in this sample may be carry-over from other donors' samples.

This sequence joins TRBV30 and TRBJ2-1, with 8 bases matching TRBD2. The CDR3 covers 13 residues. The V gene end was trimmed by 1 base and the J gene end by 7 bases; junction bases not matched to a gene: 3. The V gene's germline CDR1 is GTSNPN and CDR2 SVGIG (reference sequence). The CDR3 nucleotides are TGTGCCTGGAGTGAGGCTAGCGGGAATGAGCAGTTCTTC. The encoded protein is CAWSEASGNEQFF.

This rearrangement joins TRBV7-3 to TRBJ2-7; 13 nucleotides align to TRBD2. With V trimmed by 4 bases and J by 2 bases, 11 bases remained unmatched. CDR1 SGHTA and CDR2 FQGTGA come from the germline V gene. There are 18 residues in the CDR3. CDR3 loop: CASSCPWVGLAGAYEQYF. In nucleotides, the CDR3 is TGTGCCAGCAGCTGTCCGTGGGTAGGACTAGCGGGAGCCTACGAGCAGTACTTC.

This sequence joins TRBV5-6 and TRBJ1-2, with 7 bases aligning to TRBD1. Germline V CDR1 and CDR2: SGHDT, YYEEEE. The junction had 9 bases not matched to a gene; V was cut back by 0 bases and J by 7 bases. This CDR3 contains 15 residues. The CDR3 DNA follows: TGTGCCAGCAGCTTGGGAGGCAGGGGGAGAATTGGCTACACCTTC. Protein sequence: CASSLGGRGRIGYTF. The complete variable domain, with remaining parts taken from reference TRBV5-6 and TRBJ1-2, reads DAGVTQSPTHLIKTRGQQVTLRCSPKSGHDTVSWYQQALGQGPQFIFQYYEEEERQRGNFPDRFSGHQFPNYSSELNVNALLLGDSALYLCASSLGGRGRIGYTFGSGTRLTVV.

This clone was seen a few times. The chain recombines TRBV6-1 with TRBJ2-7, with D tentatively TRBD1 (6 bases). Germline V lookup: CDR1 MNHNS, CDR2 SASEGT. With 4 bases removed from V and 2 bases from J, the gap between germline ends came to 15 bases. The CDR3 contains 15 residues. The CDR3 spells CASSAYRDKTYEQYF. The CDR3, as DNA: TGTGCCAGCAGTGCATACCGGGACAAGACCTACGAGCAGTACTTC.

The CDR3 coding sequence is TGTGCCAGCAGACTGGGGAACACCGGGGAGCTGTTTTTT. This codes for CASRLGNTGELFF. The chain joins TRBV7-9 to TRBJ2-2; no definite D call. The germline CDR1 and CDR2 sequences are SEHNR and FQNEAQ (reference sequence). The CDR3 totals 13 residues. V lost 6 bases and J 1 base, leaving 6 bases between the germline ends.

A note on this clone: The germline gene is not matched at one end of the junction; a read error may be the cause. This chain uses TRBV7-7 with TRBJ2-1, with 13 positions matching TRBD2. Germline V gene sequence: CDR1 SSHAT, CDR2 FNYEAQ (reference sequence). The CDR3 totals 15 residues. Written as DNA, the CDR3 is TGTGCTAGCAGCTTAGGACTAGCGGGAGTCAATGAGCAGTTCTTC. It encodes CASSLGLAGVNEQFF.

V and J are TRBV5-6 and TRBJ2-7; D unresolved. The V and J ends lost 1 base and 7 bases respectively, with 18 bases between them. Germline V CDR1 and CDR2: SGHDT, YYEEEE. This CDR3 has 15 residues. The CDR3 here is CASSLWGFLSREQYF. In DNA form, the CDR3 reads TGTGCCAGCAGCTTGTGGGGTTTTTTATCGAGGGAGCAGTACTTC.

This clone was found many times. The V call is TRBV28, the J call TRBJ2-7; D perhaps matches TRBD1 (6 bases). Germline V gene sequence: CDR1 MDHEN, CDR2 SYDVKM. Trimming pared 8 bases from V and 3 bases from J, leaving 20 bases between. The CDR3 is 15 amino acids. The CDR3 spells CASGELAGVSYEQYF. The CDR3, as DNA: TGTGCCAGCGGGGAGCTGGCAGGGGTCAGCTACGAGCAGTACTTC.

The sample holds many counts of this clone. The rearrangement uses TRBV11-2 and TRBJ1-1; no firm D call. The CDR3 extends over 16 amino acids. Germline-derived CDR1 and CDR2 are SGHAT and FQNNGV. The V gene lost 5 bases and the J gene lost 5 bases, with 21 bases spanning the gap. The CDR3 is CASSPGRALLGTEAFF. The CDR3 nucleotides read TGTGCCAGCAGCCCCGGACGGGCCCTATTAGGGACTGAAGCTTTCTTT.

This clone has only a few counts. A read error may account for a junction end that differs from germline. The chain carries TRBV7-2 and TRBJ1-5; D is ambiguous. Germline CDR1 SGHTA, CDR2 FQGNSA. This CDR3 has 13 residues. DNA of the CDR3: TGTGCCAGCAGCTTAGCTCAGGATCATCCCCAGCATTTT. Translation: CASSLAQDHPQHF.

V and J are TRBV12-3 or TRBV12-4 and TRBJ1-2, with unresolved D. V was shortened by 6 bases and J by 6 bases, with 8 bases between the two germline ends. This CDR3 is 11 amino acids long. CDR3 loop: CASSLGDGYTF. DNA for the CDR3: TGTGCCAGCAGCCTCGGGGATGGCTACACCTTC.

This chain uses TRBV13 with TRBJ2-7; D unresolved. The CDR3 length is 13 residues. Germline CDR1 and CDR2: PRHDT and FYEKMQ (reference sequence). V shed 0 bases and J shed 2 bases, with 5 bases lying between them. CDR3 amino acids: CASSLGVAYEQYF. For the CDR3, the DNA is TGTGCCAGCAGCTTAGGGGTAGCCTACGAGCAGTACTTC. Full variable domain (remainder filled in from reference TRBV13 and TRBJ2-7): AAGVIQSPRHLIKEKRETATLKCYPIPRHDTVYWYQQGPGQDPQFLISFYEKMQSDKGSIPDRFSAQQFSDYHSELNMSSLELGDSALYFCASSLGVAYEQYFGPGTRLTVT.

This clone was seen ten or more times. The CDR3 protein is CASSRDLTDTQYF. The CDR3 bases are TGTGCCAGCAGCCGGGACTTAACAGATACGCAGTATTTT. J is TRBJ2-3 and V is TRBV6-1, with TRBD2 as a possible D gene (6 bases). V was trimmed by 6 bases and J by 3 bases, leaving 10 bases between them. This CDR3 region has 13 residues. From germline, CDR1 is MNHNS and CDR2 SASEGT.

The chain has TRBV7-2 and TRBJ1-5; D unresolved. Germline values: CDR1 SGHTA, CDR2 FQGNSA. Between the trimmed V and J ends, which lost 1 base and 5 bases, there was a span of 9 bases. The CDR3 loop spans 14 amino acids. Here the CDR3 DNA reads TGTGCCAGCAGCTTAGTTCCCGGGGATCAGCCCCAGCATTTT. Translating it yields CASSLVPGDQPQHF.

The genes are TRBV4-2 and TRBJ1-2; perhaps TRBD1 as D (5 bases). This CDR3 region has 14 residues. The germline V and J ends were trimmed by 1 base and 6 bases, with 12 bases remaining between them. Germline CDR1 is LGHNA and CDR2 is YNFKEQ. CDR3 coding DNA: TGTGCCAGCAGCCAAGGTTCGGGGGGGGATGGCTACACCTTC. This translates into CASSQGSGGDGYTF.

This clone was found a few times. The chain is built from TRBV6-1 and TRBJ1-4; D is ambiguous. The ends were cut back, 6 bases at V and 0 bases at J, with 11 bases in the middle. The CDR3 loop spans 15 amino acids. The V gene's germline CDR1 is MNHNS and CDR2 SASEGT. The CDR3 region has the DNA TGTGCCAGCAGCGTGACGGTAGCAACTAATGAAAAACTGTTTTTT. Protein sequence: CASSVTVATNEKLFF.

This clone appeared a few times. The junction departs from germline at one end; a sequencing error may be responsible. The rearrangement joins TRBV28 to TRBJ2-5, with D possibly being TRBD1 or TRBD2 (8 bases each). Germline V gives CDR1 MDHEN, CDR2 SYDVKM. The length of the CDR3 is 14 residues. CDR3 in DNA: TGTGCCAGCAGTAGCAGGGGGCGGGAGGAGACACAGTACTTC. This encodes CASSSRGREETQYF.

In its sample, this clone was seen a few times. The rearrangement joins TRBV30 to TRBJ1-3; no clear D gene. CDR3 length equals 12 residues. Trimming shortened V by 4 bases and J by 6 bases, and 10 bases separated the two germline ends. CDR1 and CDR2 (germline): GTSNPN, SVGIG (reference sequence). Written as DNA, the CDR3 is TGTGCCTGGAACCCACTGGTAAACACCATATATTTT. Protein sequence: CAWNPLVNTIYF.

Many counts were recorded for this clone. This chain joins TRBV15 and TRBJ2-2; a possible D gene is TRBD2 (6 bases). The CDR3 consists of 16 residues. CDR1 and CDR2 from the germline V gene are LNHNV and YYDKDF (reference sequence). V lost 0 bases to trimming and J lost 2 bases, with 10 bases between them. Here the CDR3 DNA reads TGTGCCACCAGCAGAGATATAGCGGAAAACACCGGGGAGCTGTTTTTT. This encodes CATSRDIAENTGELFF.

This clone is termed medium-sized. V and J are TRBV6-1 and TRBJ1-6, with D possibly matching TRBD1 (6 bases). Germline V gives CDR1 MNHNS, CDR2 SASEGT. There are 17 residues in the CDR3. V lost 3 bases and J lost 11, with 23 bases in between. CDR3 DNA sequence: TGTGCCAGCAGTGAGGTCCTCAACAGGGTGATCGGTCCACCCCTCCACTTT. It is translated as CASSEVLNRVIGPPLHF.

J is TRBJ2-7 and V is TRBV4-1; 9 bases are a match to TRBD1. The CDR3 spans 15 residues. V lost 3 bases, J lost 7 bases, and 10 bases stayed unmatched. Germline values: CDR1 MGHRA, CDR2 YSYEKL. The CDR3 is CASSQMGQGNEEQYF. DNA of the CDR3: TGCGCCAGCAGCCAGATGGGACAGGGAAACGAGGAGCAGTACTTC.

This clone has ten or more counts. This sequence joins TRBV5-5 and TRBJ1-2; D remains unclear. Deletions cut 2 bases from V and 4 bases from J, with 12 bases between. The CDR3 loop spans 14 amino acids. The germline V gene encodes CDR1 SGHKS and CDR2 YYEKEE (reference sequence). The CDR3, as DNA: TGTGCCAGCAGCTTAGGGTTTGAGGCCTATGGCTACACCTTC. Translated, it gives CASSLGFEAYGYTF.

By sample share, this clone is medium-sized (0.01 to 0.1%). V gene TRBV12-3 or TRBV12-4 combines with J gene TRBJ2-5; unclear D gene. The CDR3 spans 14 residues. Trimming removed 5 bases at V and 2 bases at J, with 12 bases between. The CDR3 DNA follows: TGTGCCAGCAGTCCGAACATGGGTCAAGAGACCCAGTACTTC. Amino acids: CASSPNMGQETQYF.

As regards this clone: The junction does not match germline at one end; this may be a read error. The CDR3 loop reads CSAPDSTSGPYEQYF. CDR3 DNA: TGCAGTGCTCCTGATAGTACTAGCGGGCCCTACGAGCAGTACTTT. The chain combines TRBV20-1 with TRBJ2-7; 9 bases align to TRBD2. Germline loops: CDR1 DFQATT, CDR2 SNEGSKA (reference sequence). CDR3 length: 15 residues.

The rearrangement joins TRBV6-1 to TRBJ2-7; 9 bases match TRBD2. Trimming cost V 3 bases and J 6 bases; bases outside gene matches: 6. The CDR3 covers 14 residues. Looked up from germline, CDR1 is MNHNS and CDR2 is SASEGT. CDR3 residues: CASSDAGGPGEQYF. For the CDR3, the DNA is TGTGCCAGCAGTGACGCGGGAGGGCCTGGCGAGCAGTACTTC.

This clone is termed medium-sized. The chain carries TRBV5-1 and TRBJ2-2, with no clear D. CDR1 and CDR2 (germline): SGHRS, YFSETQ. Trimming shortened V by 0 bases and J by 3 bases, and 12 bases separated the two germline ends. This CDR3 region has 16 residues. Here the CDR3 reads CASSLVSGIDTGELFF. CDR3 DNA sequence: TGCGCCAGCAGCTTGGTTTCCGGTATCGACACCGGGGAGCTGTTTTTT.

J is TRBJ2-2 and V is TRBV6-2 or TRBV6-3; D might be TRBD1 (6 bases). Trimming removed 7 bases at V and 7 bases at J, with 16 bases between. The CDR3 is made up of 14 amino acids. The germline V gene encodes CDR1 MNHEY and CDR2 SVGEGT. The CDR3 here is CASINTPGHGELFF. In DNA form, the CDR3 reads TGTGCCAGCATTAATACGCCGGGACACGGGGAGCTGTTTTTT.

By share of the sample, this clone is medium-sized (0.01 to 0.1%). The V call is TRBV20-1, the J call TRBJ2-7, with D tentatively TRBD1 or TRBD2 (5 bases each). Germline V gene lookup returns CDR1 DFQATT and CDR2 SNEGSKA (reference sequence). The CDR3 is 12 residues long. Trimming stripped 6 bases from V and 3 bases from J, with 12 bases between. The CDR3: CSAAGTNYEQYF. CDR3 sequence (DNA): TGCAGTGCGGCCGGGACCAACTACGAGCAGTACTTC.

This chain connects TRBV7-2 to TRBJ2-7; maybe TRBD1 (6 bases). The CDR3 loop spans 13 amino acids. CDR1 and CDR2 (germline): SGHTA, FQGNSA. V dropped 5 bases and J dropped 3 bases, with 11 bases sitting between them. CDR3 sequence (DNA): TGTGCCAGCAGCCCACAGGGTATCTACGAGCAGTACTTC. Protein product: CASSPQGIYEQYF. Together with reference TRBV7-2 and TRBJ2-7, the CDR3 gives the full variable domain: GAGVSQSPSNKVTEKGKDVELRCDPISGHTALYWYRQSLGQGLEFLIYFQGNSAPDKSGLPSDRFSAERTGGSVSTLTIQRTQQEDSAVYLCASSPQGIYEQYFGPGTRLTVT.

This chain connects TRBV14 to TRBJ2-7; unclear D gene. V lost 7 bases and J lost 3, with 19 bases in between. Germline CDR1 SGHDN, CDR2 FVKESK. This CDR3 region has 15 residues. CDR3 in amino acids: CASNPTGSQRYEQYF. CDR3 nucleotide sequence: TGTGCCAGCAATCCGACCGGGTCCCAGCGCTACGAGCAGTACTTC.